A single sample is the source of the 10 T cell receptor beta chains below, sequenced in a study of blood T cells in healthy people across ages (dated by TCRdb to about 2015). Receptors were amplified or captured by 5' RACE. Sequencing instrument: Illumina HiSeq 2500. A second PCR of about 6 to 11 cycles was performed with a sample-barcoded 5' primer and a J-beta primer mix. TCRdb applied fastp at Q25 and MiXCR to the public reads, then kept only in-frame beta chains. When rows share a CDR3 protein, they turn into one entry using the most common DNA and genes. The sample table records around 970,000 distinct CDR3 sequences; roughly half of these occur just once. Around a fifth of the sample is taken by the ten largest. The source material was blood. The receptor source for this set is a woman aged 60-70 years in good health.

This sequence joins TRBV6-1 and TRBJ2-6; 7 bases line up with TRBD1. The CDR3 contains 17 residues. Germline lookup yields CDR1 MNHNS and CDR2 SASEGT. Germline trimming cut 5 bases from V and 0 bases from J; bases unmatched to any gene: 7. The CDR3, as DNA: TGTGCCAGCAGTCGGGACAGCGCAAACTCTGGGGCCAACGTCCTGACTTTC. Encoded protein: CASSRDSANSGANVLTF.

In this sample, this clonotype turned up once. The rearrangement links TRBV7-3 to TRBJ2-1; D not resolved. Trimming cost V 5 bases and J 5 bases, with 13 bases left between them. Germline CDR1 is SGHTA and CDR2 is FQGTGA. There are 14 residues in the CDR3. The DNA of the CDR3 is TGTGCCAGCAGCGCGGATTATTACCACAATGAGCAGTTCTTC. Translation gives CASSADYYHNEQFF.

The chain's CDR3 is CASSANLGVPYEQYF. CDR3 coding DNA: TGTGCCAGCAGTGCCAACCTCGGAGTGCCCTACGAGCAGTACTTC. This rearrangement joins TRBV28 to TRBJ2-7; D ambiguous. Trimming left V 5 bases short and J 2 bases short, with 16 bases between. Germline loops: CDR1 MDHEN, CDR2 SYDVKM. The CDR3 runs to 15 residues.

This clonotype was counted only a few times. V is TRBV20-1 and J is TRBJ2-4; 10 bases are a match to TRBD2. CDR3 length: 15 residues. Germline V gene sequence: CDR1 DFQATT, CDR2 SNEGSKA (reference sequence). V shed 4 bases, J shed 1 base, and the junction held 4 bases outside the gene matches. The CDR3 bases are TGCAGTGCTAAAAATAGCGGGAGGGCCAAAAACATTCAGTACTTC. It yields the protein CSAKNSGRAKNIQYF.

Note on this clonotype: One end of the junction fails to match germline, which may point to a read error. The chain combines TRBV27 with TRBJ2-6; 9 positions match TRBD2. The CDR3 is 16 residues long. Germline loops: CDR1 MNHEY, CDR2 SMNVEV (reference sequence). The CDR3 protein is CVSSSLAGAGANVLTF. The CDR3 nucleotides are TGTGTCAGCAGTTCCTTAGCGGGAGCAGGGGCCAACGTCCTGACTTTC.

DNA for the CDR3: TGTGCCAGCAGCACGGGACAGAACACCGGGGAGCTGTTTTTT. This gives the protein CASSTGQNTGELFF. V is TRBV11-3 and J is TRBJ2-2, with a possible D match to TRBD1 (6 bases). Trimming left V 5 bases short and J 1 base short, with 8 bases between. Germline V gene lookup returns CDR1 SGHNT and CDR2 YENEEA. The CDR3 consists of 14 residues.

The J gene is TRBJ2-5, the V gene TRBV12-3 or TRBV12-4, with D possibly TRBD2 on 6 matching bases. V was shortened by 0 bases and J by 1 base, with 9 bases between the two germline ends. CDR3 length equals 15 residues. This CDR3 reads CASSLAGTRQETQYF. The CDR3 DNA sequence: TGTGCCAGCAGTTTAGCTGGGACTCGCCAAGAGACCCAGTACTTC.

J is TRBJ2-3 and V is TRBV6-5; TRBD2 is a possible D gene (6 bases). Germline CDR1 MNHEY, CDR2 SVGAGI. The CDR3 has 16 amino acids. V was pared by 0 bases and J by 3 bases, with 13 bases between. The CDR3 DNA reads as TGTGCCAGCAGTTACTCATTCGGGAGATCTACAGATACGCAGTATTTT. Its translation: CASSYSFGRSTDTQYF.

This clonotype turned up a few times. This chain links TRBV6-2 or TRBV6-3 with TRBJ2-7; D might be TRBD2 (5 bases). This CDR3 spans 15 amino acids. Trimming pared 8 bases from V and 7 bases from J, leaving 24 bases between. Germline CDR1 reads MNHEY; CDR2 reads SVGEGT. The CDR3 loop is CASAQGGPAYNEQYF. The CDR3 DNA reads as TGTGCCAGCGCCCAAGGCGGGCCCGCCTACAATGAGCAGTACTTC.

The V gene is TRBV18, the J gene TRBJ2-1, with TRBD2 matching 9 bases. Germline loops: CDR1 KGHSH, CDR2 LQKENI. V gave up 0 bases and J gave up 3 bases; unmatched junction bases: 9. The length of the CDR3 is 18 residues. CDR3 DNA sequence: TGTGCCAGCTCACCACCGGAATTAGCGGGAGCATTCTACAATGAGCAGTTCTTC. Translating it yields CASSPPELAGAFYNEQFF.